This T cell receptor (beta chain) emerged from a study of T cells in Graves' hyperthyroidism and ophthalmopathy. A word on this clonotype: Its antigen is not known.

Study findings and constraints: Most thyroid clonotypes with frequency above 0.001 were detected in blood.

RNA transcripts were the template for amplifying TCR beta CDR3 regions. HTBI primers were used for first-round RT-PCR of the TCR CDR3. TCRdb re-called the multiplex PCR reads with MiXCR, one entry per CDR3 protein. The sample lists 550,000 to 700,000 distinct CDR3 sequences; 46% were seen once. This CDR3 has 16 amino acids. The V gene's germline CDR1 is WSHSY and CDR2 SAAADI. V was shortened by 4 bases and J by 2 bases, with 15 bases between the two germline ends. This receptor was taken from an adult woman with Graves' disease, either hyperthyroidism or ophthalmopathy (not recorded which). The rearrangement uses TRBV10-2 and TRBJ1-5, with a tentative D call TRBD1 (6 bases). The sample taken for sequencing was peripheral blood or thyroid tissue (not recorded which). The CDR3 DNA reads TGCGCCAGCAGTGTTCTGGGGGCGCGAGGCAATCAGCCCCAGCATTTT. Translated: CASSVLGARGNQPQHF.